The T cell receptor (beta chain) described here comes from a study of blood T cell repertoires in COVID-19. The CDR3 is 13 residues long. Germline trimming cut 8 bases from V and 7 bases from J; bases unmatched to any gene: 8. Germline V lookup: CDR1 MNHEY, CDR2 SMNVEV (reference sequence). TCRdb keeps only in-frame clones here, not all; method: immunoSEQ multiplex PCR. The sample contains more than 95,000 clones, about 84% of which appear only once. The origin of this receptor is a human donor in a cohort sampled during active COVID-19. The sample taken for sequencing was peripheral blood. V gene TRBV27 combines with J gene TRBJ2-7, with 10 bases fitting TRBD1. CDR3 residues: CASARDRGDEQYF. The CDR3 nucleotides are TGTGCCAGCGCCCGGGACAGGGGAGATGAGCAGTACTTC.